The T cell receptor beta chain described here comes from a study of shared clonotypes between healthy human individuals. For the study at large: Researchers drew samples from a couple of women and three men aged 18 to 49.

Study observations and caveats: Memory subsets generally showed lower estimated richness than naive subsets. Despite large depth, sorted-subset datasets appeared incompletely sequenced. The represented genetic and exposure-history diversity was limited by the small number of donors.

As for this clone: Antigen: not known.

Some clones are missing from TCRdb's copy, which holds only in-frame ones; the method was immunoSEQ multiplex PCR. The repertoire holds about 1.5 million clones, with 95% to 99% as singletons. The CDR3 runs to 16 residues. This chain links TRBV1 with TRBJ2-7; the table's D call, TRBD2, has no DNA check behind it. TRBV1 is deemed a pseudogene. Sequencing used naive CD4+ T cells sorted from blood. The sample's subset: CD45RA+ positively selected. The receptor was derived from a man in his thirties or forties in good health. The CDR3 region has the DNA TGCACCAGCAGCCAAGGCGCCCTGGCGGACTCCTACGAGCAGTACTTC. The encoded protein is CTSSQGALADSYEQYF.